What follows are 10 T cell receptor beta chains derived from one specimen sequenced in a study of blood T cell repertoires in COVID-19. TCRdb's copy holds only in-frame clones and misses some; the assay was immunoSEQ multiplex PCR. The table includes approximately 210,000 clones, more than 70% detected once. The sequenced sample was peripheral blood. These receptors originate from a man aged 45-60 years with active or convalescent COVID-19.

In this sample, this clone turned up a few times. The chain couples TRBV28 to TRBJ1-5; 7 bases match TRBD1. This CDR3 is built from 16 residues. CDR1 is MDHEN, CDR2 SYDVKM, per germline. V shed 3 bases, J shed 3 bases, and the junction held 8 bases outside the gene matches. Written as DNA, the CDR3 is TGTGCCAGCAGTTTCCGTAGACAGGGTTACAATCAGCCCCAGCATTTT. This encodes CASSFRRQGYNQPQHF.

The gene calls are TRBV6-5 and TRBJ1-5; 7 nucleotides line up with TRBD1. With 8 bases clipped from V and 2 bases from J, the junction kept 9 bases outside the gene matches. The CDR3 sequence is 15 residues long. The germline V gene encodes CDR1 MNHEY and CDR2 SVGAGI. CDR3: CASFNRQGGNQPQHF. CDR3 sequence (DNA): TGTGCCAGCTTTAACCGACAGGGAGGCAATCAGCCCCAGCATTTT.

This chain joins TRBV27 and TRBJ1-6, with D tentatively TRBD1 (5 bases). In germline, CDR1 is MNHEY, CDR2 SMNVEV (reference sequence). Deletions cut 8 bases from V and 8 bases from J, with 19 bases between. The CDR3 sequence is 15 residues long. The CDR3 DNA reads as TGTGCCAGCTCACTCCGCGGCAGGGAGGATTCACCCCTCCACTTT. Its protein is CASSLRGREDSPLHF.

The J gene is TRBJ1-1, the V gene TRBV18; TRBD1 agrees at 8 bases. The CDR3 runs 16 residues. The trim removed 6 bases at V and 3 bases at J, leaving 12 bases unmatched. The germline V gene encodes CDR1 KGHSH and CDR2 LQKENI. The CDR3, as DNA: TGTGCCAGCTCTCTCCACAGGGGGGTAAGGGACACTGAAGCTTTCTTT. Translating it yields CASSLHRGVRDTEAFF.

The V call is TRBV15, the J call TRBJ2-1, with 7 bases identical to TRBD2. The ends lost 1 base at V and 5 bases at J; junction bases unmatched: 8. The CDR3 sequence is 16 residues long. Germline CDR1 and CDR2: LNHNV and YYDKDF (reference sequence). Written as DNA, the CDR3 is TGTGCCACCAGCAGAGCGGCGGGGGTTATTAACAATGAGCAGTTCTTC. This translates into CATSRAAGVINNEQFF. The whole variable domain, filled in from reference TRBV15 and TRBJ2-1, reads DAMVIQNPRYQVTQFGKPVTLSCSQTLNHNVMYWYQQKSSQAPKLLFHYYDKDFNNEADTPDNFQSRRPNTSFCFLDIRSPGLGDTAMYLCATSRAAGVINNEQFFGPGTRLTVL.

The chain joins TRBV5-1 to TRBJ2-1; 7 positions match TRBD1. CDR1 is SGHRS and CDR2 is YFSETQ in the germline V gene. The trim removed 4 bases at V and 2 bases at J, leaving 6 bases unmatched. The CDR3 extends over 15 amino acids. CDR3 nucleotide sequence: TGCGCCAGCAGCCGTACAGGGGCCCCCTACAATGAGCAGTTCTTC. This translates into CASSRTGAPYNEQFF. Full variable domain (rest looked up from reference TRBV5-1 and TRBJ2-1): KAGVTQTPRYLIKTRGQQVTLSCSPISGHRSVSWYQQTPGQGLQFLFEYFSETQRNKGNFPGRFSGRQFSNSRSEMNVSTLELGDSALYLCASSRTGAPYNEQFFGPGTRLTVL.

The rearrangement uses TRBV20-1 and TRBJ2-5, with D maybe TRBD2 (6 bases). Per germline, CDR1 DFQATT and CDR2 SNEGSKA (reference sequence). The CDR3 sequence is 12 residues long. Trimming took 3 bases from V and 5 from J, leaving 10 bases between them. This CDR3 reads CSASQAGETQYF. CDR3 DNA sequence: TGCAGTGCTAGTCAGGCGGGGGAGACCCAGTACTTC.

The CDR3 nucleotides are TGTGCCAGCTCAGCGGACTTAGGGGGCAATGAGCAGTTCTTC. This encodes CASSADLGGNEQFF. The rearrangement links TRBV18 to TRBJ2-1; perhaps TRBD1 as D (6 bases). Germline-derived CDR1 and CDR2 are KGHSH and LQKENI. The CDR3 totals 14 residues. The V and J ends lost 5 bases and 6 bases respectively, with 14 bases between them. Supplemented by reference TRBV18 and TRBJ2-1, the full variable domain reads NAGVMQNPRHLVRRRGQEARLRCSPMKGHSHVYWYRQLPEEGLKFMVYLQKENIIDESGMPKERFSAEFPKEGPSILRIQQVVRGDSAAYFCASSADLGGNEQFFGPGTRLTVL.

The count of this clone is one. This sequence joins TRBV5-6 and TRBJ2-6; 9 bases line up with TRBD1. The CDR3 has 16 residues. Germline V gives CDR1 SGHDT, CDR2 YYEEEE. The ends lost 4 bases at V and 2 bases at J; junction bases unmatched: 4. CDR3 sequence: CASSPTGGAGANVLTF. CDR3 coding DNA: TGTGCCAGCAGCCCCACAGGGGGCGCTGGGGCCAACGTCCTGACTTTC.

This chain joins TRBV19 and TRBJ1-5; TRBD1 agrees at 8 bases. The CDR3 runs to 15 residues. V was clipped by 4 bases and J by 7 bases; unmatched bases: 9. The germline V gene encodes CDR1 LNHDA and CDR2 SQIVND (reference sequence). This CDR3 is CASSSPTGADQPQHF. DNA for the CDR3: TGTGCCAGTAGTAGCCCGACAGGGGCGGACCAGCCCCAGCATTTT.